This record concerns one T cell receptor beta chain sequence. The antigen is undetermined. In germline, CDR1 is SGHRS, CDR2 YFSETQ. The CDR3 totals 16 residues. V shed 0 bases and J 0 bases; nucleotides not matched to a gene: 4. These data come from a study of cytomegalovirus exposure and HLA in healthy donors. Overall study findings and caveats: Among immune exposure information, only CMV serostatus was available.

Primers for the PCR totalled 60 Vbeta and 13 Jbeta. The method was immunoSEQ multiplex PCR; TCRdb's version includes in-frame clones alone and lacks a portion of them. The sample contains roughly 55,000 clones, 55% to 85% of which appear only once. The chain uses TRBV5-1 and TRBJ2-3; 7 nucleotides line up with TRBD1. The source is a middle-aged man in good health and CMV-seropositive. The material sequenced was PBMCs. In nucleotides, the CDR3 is TGCGCCAGCAGCTTGGGGGGGACAGATAGCACAGATACGCAGTATTTT. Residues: CASSLGGTDSTDTQYF.